The entry below describes one TCR beta chain. Germline assignment: CDR1 GTSNPN and CDR2 SVGIG (reference sequence). The V end lost 3 bases, the J end lost 2 bases, and 10 bases lay between the germline ends. This CDR3 region has 13 residues. The source of the sample is a study of blood T cell repertoires in COVID-19. The overall study: Sources were T cells, B-cell-depleted T cells, or PBMCs; the material itself was cDNA or gDNA.

In the authors' workflow: Amplified reference gene primers provided the basis for estimating nucleated cell counts. TCRdb's copy holds only in-frame clones and misses some; the assay was immunoSEQ multiplex PCR. V and J calls plus clone size are reproduced from that table; the DNA served to infer D and trimming. The sample has roughly 280,000 clones; about 88% are singletons. The recovered donors of Cohort 3 showed two negative PCRs, clearance, or symptom resolution. The V gene is TRBV30, the J gene TRBJ1-1, with D tentatively TRBD1 (6 bases). Sequenced: PBMCs or T cells enriched from blood (not recorded which). The origin of this receptor is a woman aged 50 to 65 who had recovered from COVID-19. DNA of the CDR3: TGTGCCTGGAGAGGGGGATTAAACACTGAAGCTTTCTTT. Its protein is CAWRGGLNTEAFF.